This note documents a single T cell receptor beta chain sequence. The data originate from a study of blood T cell repertoires in COVID-19. The overall study: Italy, Spain and the United States were the sources of the convalescent and acute COVID-19 samples.

Per the original methods: Estimates of nucleated cell counts were drawn from the amplification of reference gene primers. Profiled with immunoSEQ multiplex PCR; TCRdb holds only in-frame clones, not every one. The V and J calls and clone size were taken over from that table, and D and trimming were inferred from the DNA. Of approximately 270,000 clones in the sample, 80% to 85% were seen once. The CDR3 is 14 amino acids. Germline trimming cut 6 bases from V and 4 bases from J; bases unmatched to any gene: 4. Germline CDR1 is LNHDA and CDR2 is SQIVND (reference sequence). The chain recombines TRBV19 with TRBJ2-2; 8 bases align to TRBD1. This TCR derives from a person between 70 and 80 years old with COVID-19, enrolled during active disease. Sequenced sample: peripheral blood. This CDR3 is CASRLDRVTGELFF. The CDR3 nucleotides read TGTGCCAGTAGGCTGGACAGGGTCACCGGGGAGCTGTTTTTT. Supplemented by reference TRBV19 and TRBJ2-2, the full variable domain reads DGGITQSPKYLFRKEGQNVTLSCEQNLNHDAMYWYRQDPGQGLRLIYYSQIVNDFQKGDIAEGYSVSREKKESFPLTVTSAQKNPTAFYLCASRLDRVTGELFFGEGSRLTVL.